This T cell receptor (beta chain) was profiled in a study of technical replicates of blood from a handful of donors. V shed 1 base, J shed 5 bases, and the junction held 5 bases outside the gene matches. Germline lookup yields CDR1 GTSNPN and CDR2 SVGIG (reference sequence). This CDR3 spans 14 amino acids. Assay used: immunoSEQ multiplex PCR; TCRdb lists only in-frame clones, some missing. The sample yields 60,000 or so clones, about 86% seen once. Sequenced: PBMCs. The chain couples TRBV30 to TRBJ2-7; TRBD2 matches 10 bases. The clonotype originates from a human donor in good health. Some clones in this sample may be carry-over from other donors' samples. In nucleotides, the CDR3 is TGTGCCTGGAGTGAGGGACTAGCGAGCCACGAGCAGTACTTC. This sequence encodes CAWSEGLASHEQYF.